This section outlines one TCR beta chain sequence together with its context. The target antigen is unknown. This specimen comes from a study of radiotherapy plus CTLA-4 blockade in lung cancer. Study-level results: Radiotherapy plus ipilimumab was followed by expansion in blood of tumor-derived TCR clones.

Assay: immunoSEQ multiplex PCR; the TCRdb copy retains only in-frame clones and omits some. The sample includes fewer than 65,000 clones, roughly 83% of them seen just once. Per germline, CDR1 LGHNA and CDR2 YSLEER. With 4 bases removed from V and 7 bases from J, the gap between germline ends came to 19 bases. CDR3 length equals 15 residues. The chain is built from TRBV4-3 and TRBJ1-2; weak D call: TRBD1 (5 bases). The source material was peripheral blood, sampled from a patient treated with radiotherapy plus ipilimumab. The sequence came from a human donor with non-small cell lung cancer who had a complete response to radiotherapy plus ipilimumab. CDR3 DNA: TGCGCCAGCAGCCCGGGACTCCAAGGGAGGGGTGGCTACACCTTC. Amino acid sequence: CASSPGLQGRGGYTF.